This is a list of T cell receptor beta chains from one sample in a study of OX40 agonist ivuxolimab in advanced cancers. Measured with immunoSEQ multiplex PCR; TCRdb has only the in-frame clones, and not every one. In the table there are tens of thousands of clones, about 88% of which are singletons. Sequenced material: CD4+ or CD8+ T cells sorted from blood, taken in a trial of the OX40 agonist ivuxolimab. Every receptor here comes from an adult with an advanced solid tumor such as melanoma, head and neck, liver or kidney cancer. Each CDR3 is given with its conserved first and last residue. The D gene is left open where the match is weak.

v_call	cdr3_length	j_call	d_call	cdr3_aa	cdr3_nt
TRBV5-4	13	TRBJ2-7	NA	CASSFPSSYEQYF	TGTGCCAGCAGCTTTCCTAGCTCCTACGAGCAGTACTTC
TRBV14	12	TRBJ2-1	NA	CASSQAYNEQFF	TGTGCCAGCAGCCAAGCTTACAACGAGCAGTTCTTC
TRBV30	14	TRBJ1-1	NA	CAWSPQWGGSEAFF	TGTGCCTGGAGTCCCCAATGGGGGGGGTCAGAAGCTTTCTTT
TRBV6-6	13	TRBJ1-2	TRBD1	CASSQQGLDGYTF	TGTGCCAGCAGCCAACAGGGGCTCGATGGCTACACCTTC
TRBV9	15	TRBJ1-4	NA	CASSSSGRTNEKLFF	TGTGCCAGCAGCTCTTCGGGCCGAACTAATGAAAAACTGTTTTTT
TRBV14	15	TRBJ2-1	TRBD1	CASSQAPGQGASQFF	TGTGCCAGCAGCCAAGCCCCGGGACAGGGGGCTTCGCAGTTCTTC
TRBV7-3	13	TRBJ2-5	NA	CASSPGATGTQYF	TGTGCCAGCAGCCCGGGCGCTACCGGGACCCAGTACTTC
TRBV4-2	15	TRBJ2-3	NA	CASSRRSLSTDTQYF	TGTGCCAGCAGCCGAAGGTCCCTTAGCACAGATACGCAGTATTTT
TRBV11-3	15	TRBJ2-2	NA	CASSSRWGGPGELFF	TGTGCCAGCTCCTCCAGATGGGGGGGCCCCGGGGAGCTGTTTTTT
TRBV12-5	15	TRBJ2-5	TRBD2	CASWASGGSLETQYF	TGTGCTAGTTGGGCTAGCGGGGGGTCCTTAGAGACCCAGTACTTC